The clone carrying this T cell receptor (beta chain) was seen just once. Its antigen is undetermined. CD8+ and CD4+ T cells circulating in blood were sequenced for TCR beta. Included as multiple sclerosis controls were treatment-naive patients who had stable or active relapsing-remitting disease. The data were taken from a study of CD8 T cells in Susac syndrome. Study results and caveats: Regarding the TCR sequencing and HLA analysis, the study admitted that a relatively small number of individuals were involved.

An amount of RNA that ranged from roughly 0.5 to 1 ug was reverse transcribed with random hexamers. The amplification used immunoSEQ multiplex PCR on TCR beta CDR3; it spanned 54 Vbeta and 13 Jbeta. TCRdb re-analysed the immunoSEQ multiplex PCR reads in MiXCR, keeping a single row per CDR3 protein. The sample records around 77,000 distinct CDR3 sequences, under 96% being singletons. CDR1 SGHRS and CDR2 YFSETQ come from the germline V gene. V lost 0 bases to trimming and J lost 10 bases; unmatched junction nucleotides: 7. The CDR3 is 15 amino acids. The source material was CD4+ T cells from PBMCs. The TCR sequence derives from a human donor with multiple sclerosis. The rearrangement links TRBV5-1 to TRBJ1-6; 7 positions match TRBD1. The CDR3 DNA reads TGCGCCAGCAGCTTGGGGACAGGCAGAGGATCACCCCTCCACTTT. Protein: CASSLGTGRGSPLHF.